This is a list of T cell receptor beta chains from one sample in a study of T cell changes during pregnancy in multiple sclerosis. The data were produced by immunoSEQ multiplex PCR, yet TCRdb's version contains in-frame clones alone and is incomplete. Of tens of thousands of clones in the sample, 92% are singletons; the top ten hold under 2%. The sequencing used peripheral blood, collected in the third trimester of pregnancy. The receptors were sampled from a female donor in good health, enrolled as a control in a pregnancy study. CDR3s include the opening cysteine and the closing phenylalanine or tryptophan. A D gene is named only where the DNA matches it firmly. Size values are once, few and many counts, or a class for expanded clones, and some rows have none.

clone size,J gene,V gene,D gene,CDR3 protein,CDR3 DNA
.,TRBJ2-7,TRBV28,.,CASGTTSSYEQYF,TGTGCCAGCGGTACGACTAGCTCCTACGAGCAGTACTTC
.,TRBJ1-4,TRBV10-3,.,CAVGGGDEKLFF,TGTGCCGTCGGGGGGGGTGATGAAAAACTGTTTTTT
.,TRBJ2-1,TRBV9,TRBD1,CASSSRDRVNEQFF,TGTGCCAGCAGCTCCCGGGACAGGGTTAATGAGCAGTTCTTC
once,TRBJ1-4,TRBV5-1,.,CASSLVGGATNEKLFF,TGCGCCAGCAGCTTGGTAGGGGGGGCAACTAATGAAAAACTGTTTTTT
.,TRBJ2-3,TRBV29-1,TRBD2,CSVTSGSDTQYF,TGCAGCGTAACTAGCGGATCAGATACGCAGTATTTT
once,TRBJ2-1,TRBV5-1,TRBD2,CASSSGGLASNEQFF,TGCGCCAGCAGCTCGGGGGGACTAGCGAGCAATGAGCAGTTCTTC
.,TRBJ1-5,TRBV7-2,.,CASSEQGNQPQHF,TGTGCCAGCAGCGAACAGGGCAATCAGCCCCAGCATTTT
.,TRBJ2-3,TRBV13,TRBD2,CASSPETSSTDTQYF,TGTGCCAGCAGCCCCGAGACTAGCAGCACAGATACGCAGTATTTT
.,TRBJ2-5,TRBV6-6,TRBD2,CASSYRLAGGQETQYF,TGTGCCAGCAGTTACCGGCTAGCGGGGGGGCAGGAGACCCAGTACTTC
.,TRBJ2-2,TRBV10-2,.,CASRPDSNTGELFF,TGCGCCAGCAGACCTGACTCTAACACCGGGGAGCTGTTTTTT
.,TRBJ2-3,TRBV2,TRBD2,CASSDPGLETDTQYF,TGTGCCAGCAGTGATCCGGGACTAGAAACAGATACGCAGTATTTT
once,TRBJ2-7,TRBV13,TRBD2,CASRGLAGDPYEQYF,TGTGCCAGCAGGGGACTAGCGGGCGACCCCTACGAGCAGTACTTC
.,TRBJ1-2,TRBV6-5,.,CASSYSARGGYGYTF,TGTGCCAGCAGTTACTCGGCCAGGGGTGGCTATGGCTACACCTTC
.,TRBJ2-1,TRBV7-9,TRBD2,CASSSPEASGRGNEQFF,TGTGCCAGCAGCTCCCCGGAAGCCAGCGGGAGGGGAAATGAGCAGTTCTTC
.,TRBJ2-7,TRBV25-1,.,CASSEVQGNEQYF,TGTGCCAGCAGTGAAGTTCAGGGTAACGAGCAGTACTTC
.,TRBJ2-2,TRBV2,.,CASSESRGNTGELFF,TGTGCCAGCAGTGAATCGCGTGGGAACACCGGGGAGCTGTTTTTT
.,TRBJ2-3,TRBV19,.,CASELGRSTSTDTQYF,TGTGCCAGTGAATTGGGGAGGTCCACTAGCACAGATACGCAGTATTTT
.,TRBJ2-1,TRBV2,.,CASSELFYNEQFF,TGTGCCAGCAGTGAACTCTTCTACAATGAGCAGTTCTTC
once,TRBJ2-2,TRBV14,TRBD1,CASSQPGHRGNTGELFF,TGTGCCAGCAGCCAGCCAGGACACAGGGGGAACACCGGGGAGCTGTTTTTT
.,TRBJ2-7,TRBV30,TRBD1,CASYTPRQGAIYEQYF,TGTGCCTCATACACCCCTCGACAGGGGGCTATCTACGAGCAGTACTTC
.,TRBJ1-6,TRBV5-1,.,CASSLYDLSFTYNSPLHF,TGCGCCAGCAGCTTGTACGACCTTAGCTTCACCTATAATTCACCCCTCCACTTT
.,TRBJ2-7,TRBV12-5,TRBD1,CASGHQTGTGRYEQYF,TGTGCTAGTGGACATCAAACCGGGACAGGTCGCTACGAGCAGTACTTC
.,TRBJ2-3,TRBV27,.,CASSHPPGTGGDTQYF,TGTGCCAGCAGTCACCCACCTGGGACTGGGGGAGATACGCAGTATTTT
.,TRBJ1-6,TRBV25-1,TRBD1,CASLGTGRSPLHF,TGTGCCAGCCTTGGGACAGGACGTTCACCCCTCCACTTT
.,TRBJ1-1,TRBV13,.,CASSFVLEGRGGTEAFF,TGTGCCAGCAGCTTCGTCTTGGAGGGAAGAGGAGGCACTGAAGCTTTCTTT
.,TRBJ1-1,TRBV7-3,.,CASSSSDGRVTEAFF,TGTGCCAGCAGCTCCTCGGACGGGCGGGTCACTGAAGCTTTCTTT
.,TRBJ2-1,TRBV5-1,TRBD2,CASSPAVRTSGVNEQFF,TGCGCCAGCAGCCCAGCCGTGAGGACTAGCGGGGTTAATGAGCAGTTCTTC
.,TRBJ2-7,TRBV5-4,TRBD1,CASSPKTGTNEQYF,TGTGCCAGCAGCCCAAAGACAGGGACCAACGAGCAGTACTTC
.,TRBJ2-7,TRBV27,.,CASSPQVALYEQYF,TGTGCCAGCAGTCCCCAGGTGGCACTCTACGAGCAGTACTTC
.,TRBJ2-2,TRBV29-1,.,CPPEQGKITGELFF,TGCCCACCGGAGCAGGGAAAAATCACCGGGGAGCTGTTTTTT
.,TRBJ2-6,TRBV7-8,.,CASSFGASGANVLTF,TGTGCCAGCAGCTTTGGGGCATCGGGGGCCAACGTCCTGACTTTC
.,TRBJ1-3,TRBV15,.,CATSRGGSSGNTIYF,TGTGCCACCAGCAGAGGAGGGAGCTCTGGAAACACCATATATTTT
.,TRBJ1-1,TRBV7-8,.,CASSSPSPNTEAFF,TGTGCCAGCAGCTCCCCGTCCCCTAACACTGAAGCTTTCTTT
.,TRBJ1-5,TRBV28,.,CASSSPVGGYSNQPQHF,TGTGCCAGCAGTTCACCCGTTGGGGGGTATAGCAATCAGCCCCAGCATTTT
once,TRBJ1-5,TRBV19,.,CASSSVYSNQPQHF,TGTGCCAGTAGTAGTGTTTATAGCAATCAGCCCCAGCATTTT